This T cell receptor beta chain derives from a study of response to subunit inactivated influenza vaccine. V shed 6 bases, J shed 10 bases, and the junction held 8 bases outside the gene matches. In germline, CDR1 is WSHSY, CDR2 SAAADI. This CDR3 spans 12 amino acids. TCRdb used MiXCR to reprocess the RT-PCR reads, holding one entry per CDR3 protein. This repertoire shows 150,000 to 200,000 distinct CDR3 sequences, 12% found once; its top ten account for over 25%. The same sample was also studied in work on T cells expressing NK-cell markers. That publication notes: cDNA encoding TCR beta was synthesized via 5'RACE template switching incorporating UMIs. Underlying the TCR beta repertoires were sorted CD3+CD56+NKG2C+, CD3+CD56+NKG2C- and CD3+CD56-NKG2C+ T cells.

The chain is built from TRBV10-2 and TRBJ1-2; 7 bases fit TRBD1. Sequencing used CD8+ T cells sorted from PBMCs, obtained 11 to 12 days after vaccination. This clonotype was obtained from a man aged 45-60 years who received an inactivated influenza vaccine. DNA of the CDR3: TGCGCCAGCAGGGGGACAGAGCGGACCTACACCTTC. This encodes CASRGTERTYTF.